This passage covers 19 T cell receptor beta chains from one sample sequenced in a study of control samples from healthy donors and cancer patients. Profiling relied on immunoSEQ multiplex PCR, and the TCRdb table lists in-frame clones only, not all of them. The table records 100,000 to 150,000 clones, about 90% of them present only once. The sequenced sample consisted of blood. The receptors derive from a woman between 45 and 60 years old in good health.

The chain joins TRBV19 to TRBJ2-2; 9 nucleotides match TRBD1. The J segment lost 3 bases and the V segment lost 5 bases, leaving 10 bases of the junction unmatched. This CDR3 spans 17 amino acids. Germline CDR1 reads LNHDA; CDR2 reads SQIVND (reference sequence). The CDR3: CASSASGTGSHTGELFF. The CDR3 nucleotides are TGTGCCAGTAGTGCCTCCGGGACAGGGTCGCACACCGGGGAGCTGTTTTTT.

The chain is built from TRBV7-6 and TRBJ2-3; 8 bases match TRBD2. V shed 2 bases and J 2 bases; nucleotides not matched to a gene: 9. Germline-derived CDR1 and CDR2 are SGHVS and FNYEAQ. This CDR3 comprises 17 residues. The CDR3 region has the DNA TGTGCCAGCAGCTTATCCTCACTAGCGGCCCACACAGATACGCAGTATTTT. Its protein product is CASSLSSLAAHTDTQYF.

The genes are TRBV10-3 and TRBJ2-2; TRBD1 might be the D (5 bases). V lost 3 bases to trimming and J lost 4 bases, with 6 bases between them. The length of the CDR3 is 13 residues. Germline V gene lookup returns CDR1 ENHRY and CDR2 SYGVKD. CDR3 in amino acids: CAISDQGTGELFF. The CDR3, as DNA: TGTGCCATCAGTGATCAGGGCACCGGGGAGCTGTTTTTT.

The chain links TRBV2 to TRBJ1-4; 8 bases match TRBD1. V lost 8 bases, J lost 1 base, and 3 bases stayed unmatched. The CDR3 runs 14 residues. CDR1 SNHLY and CDR2 FYNNEI come from the germline V gene. CDR3 amino acids: CASGRGQTNEKLFF. The CDR3 nucleotides read TGTGCCAGCGGCAGGGGGCAAACTAATGAAAAACTGTTTTTT. Supplemented by reference TRBV2 and TRBJ1-4, the full variable domain reads EPEVTQTPSHQVTQMGQEVILRCVPISNHLYFYWYRQILGQKVEFLVSFYNNEISEKSEIFDDQFSVERPDGSNFTLKIRSTKLEDSAMYFCASGRGQTNEKLFFGSGTQLSVL.

This chain links TRBV6-1 with TRBJ2-1; 9 bases line up with TRBD2. V gave up 4 bases and J gave up 1 base; unmatched junction bases: 5. This CDR3 comprises 16 residues. The germline V gene encodes CDR1 MNHNS and CDR2 SASEGT. The CDR3 bases are TGTGCCAGCAGTGCGACCAGCGGGAGGTCCTACAATGAGCAGTTCTTC. It codes for CASSATSGRSYNEQFF.

This chain connects TRBV28 to TRBJ2-5, with D perhaps matching TRBD1 or TRBD2 (6 bases each). This CDR3 contains 14 residues. V was shortened by 2 bases and J by 5 bases, with 12 bases between the two germline ends. CDR1 is MDHEN, CDR2 SYDVKM, per germline. CDR3 sequence: CASSLVGGRETQYF. CDR3 bases: TGTGCCAGCAGTTTAGTCGGGGGCCGTGAGACCCAGTACTTC. Looking up the rest from reference TRBV28 and TRBJ2-5 gives the full variable domain: DVKVTQSSRYLVKRTGEKVFLECVQDMDHENMFWYRQDPGLGLRLIYFSYDVKMKEKGDIPEGYSVSREKKERFSLILESASTNQTSMYLCASSLVGGRETQYFGPGTRLLVL.

The gene calls are TRBV19 and TRBJ1-2; D remains unclear. The V end was cut by 1 base, the J end by 0 bases, with 12 bases between. CDR1 is LNHDA and CDR2 is SQIVND in the germline V gene (reference sequence). This CDR3 spans 16 amino acids. The CDR3 sequence: CASSIAPATANYGYTF. CDR3 in DNA: TGTGCCAGTAGTATAGCGCCGGCCACCGCTAACTATGGCTACACCTTC.

The chain is built from TRBV2 and TRBJ1-2, with 11 bases aligning to TRBD1. The J segment lost 9 bases and the V segment lost 6 bases, leaving 6 bases of the junction unmatched. The CDR3 contains 13 residues. Germline loops: CDR1 SNHLY, CDR2 FYNNEI. DNA of the CDR3: TGTGCCAGCAGCCGGACAGGGGGCGATAGCTACACCTTC. It is translated as CASSRTGGDSYTF.

The V call is TRBV12-5, the J call TRBJ2-5; 10 bases match TRBD1. Looked up from germline, CDR1 is LGHNT and CDR2 is FRNRAP. Trimming cost V 6 bases and J 4 bases; bases outside gene matches: 8. The length of the CDR3 is 15 residues. The CDR3 region is CASGPDRGTPETQYF. The CDR3 DNA follows: TGTGCTAGTGGCCCGGACAGGGGGACCCCAGAGACCCAGTACTTC. Drawing the rest from reference TRBV12-5 and TRBJ2-5, the complete variable domain is DARVTQTPRHKVTEMGQEVTMRCQPILGHNTVFWYRQTMMQGLELLAYFRNRAPLDDSGMPKDRFSAEMPDATLATLKIQPSEPRDSAVYFCASGPDRGTPETQYFGPGTRLLVL.

The chain recombines TRBV12-3 or TRBV12-4 with TRBJ2-5; D tentatively fits TRBD1 or TRBD2 (5 bases each). V lost 6 bases and J 7 bases, leaving 15 bases between the germline ends. The CDR3 has 13 amino acids. The CDR3: CASSSSGASTQYF. CDR3 in DNA: TGTGCCAGCAGCTCTTCCGGGGCCTCGACCCAGTACTTC.

CDR3: CATSGEGQGDYTF. The CDR3 DNA reads as TGTGCCACCAGTGGGGAGGGACAGGGGGACTACACCTTC. V gene TRBV24-1 combines with J gene TRBJ1-2; 11 bases match TRBD1. Germline CDR1 and CDR2: KGHDR and SFDVKD. The CDR3 length is 13 residues. J was trimmed by 10 bases and V by 5 bases; bases with no gene match: 5.

The chain combines TRBV9 with TRBJ1-1; D unclear. The CDR3 length is 15 residues. Trimming stripped 0 bases from V and 1 base from J, with 10 bases between. The germline V gene encodes CDR1 SGDLS and CDR2 YYNGEE. The CDR3 DNA sequence: TGTGCCAGCAGCGTAGTGGCAACCCCGAACACTGAAGCTTTCTTT. Encoded protein: CASSVVATPNTEAFF.

The chain is built from TRBV5-1 and TRBJ1-1; perhaps TRBD1 as D (5 bases). Between the trimmed V and J ends, which lost 1 base and 5 bases, there was a span of 12 bases. Germline values: CDR1 SGHRS, CDR2 YFSETQ. The CDR3 is 14 residues long. The CDR3 DNA sequence: TGCGCCAGCAGCTTGATGGGGGTAGGGACTGAAGCTTTCTTT. Amino acid sequence: CASSLMGVGTEAFF. The full variable domain, with the rest looked up from reference TRBV5-1 and TRBJ1-1, is KAGVTQTPRYLIKTRGQQVTLSCSPISGHRSVSWYQQTPGQGLQFLFEYFSETQRNKGNFPGRFSGRQFSNSRSEMNVSTLELGDSALYLCASSLMGVGTEAFFGQGTRLTVV.

J is TRBJ1-1 and V is TRBV19; a weak D match, TRBD1 (5 bases). This CDR3 region has 16 residues. Trimming took 7 bases from V and 6 from J, leaving 24 bases between them. The germline V gene encodes CDR1 LNHDA and CDR2 SQIVND (reference sequence). DNA for the CDR3: TGTGCCAGTAAAAATCCCGGGGCTAAGATTCACCCTGAAGCTTTCTTT. Translated: CASKNPGAKIHPEAFF.

The genes are TRBV28 and TRBJ2-7, with a tentative D call TRBD2 (5 bases). Germline-derived CDR1 and CDR2 are MDHEN and SYDVKM. CDR3 length equals 14 residues. Trimming took off 2 bases at V and 5 bases at J, with 13 bases between the two ends. The CDR3 nucleotides are TGTGCCAGCAGTTTAGGTGGGAGTTTCAACGAGCAGTACTTC. Protein product: CASSLGGSFNEQYF.

V usage is TRBV27 and J usage is TRBJ2-5; 7 bases fit TRBD1. This CDR3 is built from 17 residues. Germline lookup yields CDR1 MNHEY and CDR2 SMNVEV (reference sequence). The V gene end was trimmed by 1 base and the J gene end by 2 bases; junction bases not matched to a gene: 10. CDR3 loop: CASSLYSGTEPQETQYF. DNA of the CDR3: TGTGCCAGCAGTTTATACTCCGGGACAGAACCGCAAGAGACCCAGTACTTC.

V and J are TRBV7-6 and TRBJ2-1; D gene uncertain. The CDR3 consists of 14 residues. Trimming removed 1 base from V and 5 bases from J, with 9 bases in between. The germline CDR1 and CDR2 sequences are SGHVS and FNYEAQ. The CDR3 reads CASSLVGLNNEQFF. The CDR3 nucleotides are TGTGCCAGCAGCTTAGTGGGCCTCAACAATGAGCAGTTCTTC.

J is TRBJ1-4 and V is TRBV4-2, with a possible D match to TRBD1 (5 bases). V lost 0 bases and J 3 bases, leaving 8 bases between the germline ends. The CDR3 is 15 amino acids. Per germline, CDR1 LGHNA and CDR2 YNFKEQ. CDR3 protein: CASSQDRGANEKLFF. The CDR3 DNA sequence: TGTGCCAGCAGCCAAGATAGAGGGGCTAATGAAAAACTGTTTTTT.

The V and J genes are TRBV3-1 (or the pseudogene TRBV3-2) and TRBJ2-1; 7 bases are shared with TRBD2. The J segment lost 11 bases and the V segment lost 4 bases, leaving 8 bases of the junction unmatched. The CDR3 is 13 residues long. Looked up from germline, CDR1 is LGHDT and CDR2 is YNNKEL (reference sequence). The chain's CDR3 is CASSPSGAGQQFF. CDR3 sequence (DNA): TGTGCCAGCAGCCCGTCGGGAGCGGGGCAGCAGTTCTTC.